The source of this T cell receptor beta chain is a study of blood T cells in healthy people across ages. This CDR3 is built from 16 residues. The ends were cut back, 1 base at V and 2 bases at J, with 9 bases in the middle. Germline-derived CDR1 and CDR2 are ENHRY and SYGVKD. Primed by a sample-barcoded 5' primer and a J-beta primer mix, a second PCR proceeded for 7 to 11 cycles. A single record per CDR3 protein comes from TCRdb applying MiXCR to the 5' RACE reads. The profile covers roughly 700,000 distinct CDR3 sequences, with approximately 25% appearing a single time and under 9.5% taken by the ten largest. These data also featured in a second study, about T cells of mothers and their children.

The sequenced sample was blood. The J gene is TRBJ2-6, the V gene TRBV10-3; D is perhaps TRBD1 or TRBD2 (5 bases each). The sequence was collected from a boy younger than 18 in good health. This CDR3 reads CAISEWDRAGANVLTF. CDR3 bases: TGTGCCATCAGTGAGTGGGACCGAGCTGGGGCCAACGTCCTGACTTTC.